This T cell receptor beta chain came from a study of identical twins. Study results and caveats: Fewer insertions characterized abundant cord blood beta clonotypes, whereas memory repertoires showed none. Out-of-frame alpha sequences that twins shared showed excess low generation probability. Zero-insertion results could be subject to partial confounding by invariant MAIT and iNKT cells.

In its sample, this clonotype was seen a few times. Its matching antigen is unknown. V gave up 2 bases and J gave up 4 bases, with 15 bases separating them. The CDR3 has 15 amino acids. The germline gives CDR1 MDHEN, CDR2 SYDVKM. Template switching added a universal primer site, and cDNA bore unique molecular identifiers. One entry per CDR3 protein results from TCRdb running MiXCR on the 5' RACE reads. The sample holds a few hundred thousand distinct CDR3 sequences, about 13% seen once. These data were likewise used in another study, on yellow fever vaccine responses in identical twins.

Sequencing was carried out using memory (CD45RO+) T cells sorted from blood. The TCR comes from a woman between 18 and 29 years old in good health. The chain employs TRBV28 and TRBJ2-7, with D possibly matching TRBD2 (5 bases). CDR3 sequence (DNA): TGTGCCAGCAGTTTAAGTCGGGGAAGGAGTTACGAGCAGTACTTC. Protein product: CASSLSRGRSYEQYF.